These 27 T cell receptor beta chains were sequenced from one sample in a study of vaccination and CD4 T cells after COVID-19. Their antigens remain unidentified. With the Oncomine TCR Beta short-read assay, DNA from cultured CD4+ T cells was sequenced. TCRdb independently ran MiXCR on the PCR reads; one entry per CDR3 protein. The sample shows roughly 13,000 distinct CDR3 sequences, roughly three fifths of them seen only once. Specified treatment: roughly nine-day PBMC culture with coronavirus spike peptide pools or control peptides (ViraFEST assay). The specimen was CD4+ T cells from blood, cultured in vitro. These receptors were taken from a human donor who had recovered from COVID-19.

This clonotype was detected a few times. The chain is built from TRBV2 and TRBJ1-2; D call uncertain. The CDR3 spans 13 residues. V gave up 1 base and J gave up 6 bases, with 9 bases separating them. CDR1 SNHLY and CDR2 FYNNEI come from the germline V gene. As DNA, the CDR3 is TGTGCCAGCAGTGAAGGTACGGTCGATGGCTACACCTTC. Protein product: CASSEGTVDGYTF. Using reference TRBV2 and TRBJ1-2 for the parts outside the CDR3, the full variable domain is EPEVTQTPSHQVTQMGQEVILRCVPISNHLYFYWYRQILGQKVEFLVSFYNNEISEKSEIFDDQFSVERPDGSNFTLKIRSTKLEDSAMYFCASSEGTVDGYTFGSGTRLTVV.

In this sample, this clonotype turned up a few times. CDR3 in DNA: TGCGCCAGCAGCTCAACTCCGGGACTAGCGGGAGAAAATGAGCAGTTCTTC. Its translation is CASSSTPGLAGENEQFF. This chain links TRBV5-1 with TRBJ2-1; 14 nucleotides align to TRBD2. CDR3 length equals 17 residues. J gave up 7 bases and V 3 bases, and 9 bases lay outside the gene matches. Germline V gene sequence: CDR1 SGHRS, CDR2 YFSETQ. Together with reference TRBV5-1 and TRBJ2-1, the CDR3 gives the full variable domain: KAGVTQTPRYLIKTRGQQVTLSCSPISGHRSVSWYQQTPGQGLQFLFEYFSETQRNKGNFPGRFSGRQFSNSRSEMNVSTLELGDSALYLCASSSTPGLAGENEQFFGPGTRLTVL.

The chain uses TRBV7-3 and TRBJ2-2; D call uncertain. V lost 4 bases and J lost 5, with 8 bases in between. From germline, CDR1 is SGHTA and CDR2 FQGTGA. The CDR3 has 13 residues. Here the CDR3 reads CASSSVGTGELFF. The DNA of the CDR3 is TGTGCCAGCAGCTCCGTGGGGACCGGGGAGCTGTTTTTT.

The chain's CDR3 is CASSPAGRNTGELFF. DNA for the CDR3: TGTGCCAGCAGTCCAGCGGGACGAAACACCGGGGAGCTGTTTTTT. The chain couples TRBV12-3 or TRBV12-4 to TRBJ2-2; 7 nucleotides align to TRBD2. This CDR3 has 15 residues. The J segment lost 2 bases and the V segment lost 5 bases, leaving 5 bases of the junction unmatched.

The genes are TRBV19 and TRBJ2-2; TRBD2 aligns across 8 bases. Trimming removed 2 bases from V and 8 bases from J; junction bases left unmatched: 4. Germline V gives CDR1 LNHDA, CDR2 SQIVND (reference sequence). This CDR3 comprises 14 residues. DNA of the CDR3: TGTGCCAGTAGTATAACGGGAGGGCGAGGGGAGCTGTTTTTT. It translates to CASSITGGRGELFF.

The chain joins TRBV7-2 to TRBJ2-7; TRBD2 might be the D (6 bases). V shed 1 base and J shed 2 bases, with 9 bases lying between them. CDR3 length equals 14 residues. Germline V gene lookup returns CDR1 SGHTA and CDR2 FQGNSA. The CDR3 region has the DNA TGTGCCAGCAGCTTAGGCGGGGCCACCTACGAGCAGTACTTC. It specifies CASSLGGATYEQYF.

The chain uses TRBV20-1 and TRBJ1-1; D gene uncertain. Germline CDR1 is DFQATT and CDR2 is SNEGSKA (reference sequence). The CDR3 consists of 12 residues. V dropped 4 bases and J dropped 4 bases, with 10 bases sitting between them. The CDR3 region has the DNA TGCAGTGCTATTCCGGTTGGCACTGAAGCTTTCTTT. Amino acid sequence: CSAIPVGTEAFF.

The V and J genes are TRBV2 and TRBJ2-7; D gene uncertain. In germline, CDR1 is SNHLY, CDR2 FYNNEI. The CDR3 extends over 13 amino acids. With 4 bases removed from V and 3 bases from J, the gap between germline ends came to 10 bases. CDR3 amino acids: CASSVGPDYEQYF. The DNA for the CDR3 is TGTGCCAGCAGTGTAGGTCCAGACTACGAGCAGTACTTC.

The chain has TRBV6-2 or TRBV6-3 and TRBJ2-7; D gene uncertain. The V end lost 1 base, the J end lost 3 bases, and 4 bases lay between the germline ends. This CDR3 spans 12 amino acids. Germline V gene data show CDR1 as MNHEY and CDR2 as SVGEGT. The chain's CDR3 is CASSYYGYEQYF. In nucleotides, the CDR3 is TGTGCCAGCAGTTACTACGGCTACGAGCAGTACTTC.

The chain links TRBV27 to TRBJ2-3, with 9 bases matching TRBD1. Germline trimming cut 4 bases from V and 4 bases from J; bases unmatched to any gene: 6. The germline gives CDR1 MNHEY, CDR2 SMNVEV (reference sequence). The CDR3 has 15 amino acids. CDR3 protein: CASSWDRVVADTQYF. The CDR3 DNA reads TGTGCCAGCAGTTGGGACAGGGTAGTCGCAGATACGCAGTATTTT.

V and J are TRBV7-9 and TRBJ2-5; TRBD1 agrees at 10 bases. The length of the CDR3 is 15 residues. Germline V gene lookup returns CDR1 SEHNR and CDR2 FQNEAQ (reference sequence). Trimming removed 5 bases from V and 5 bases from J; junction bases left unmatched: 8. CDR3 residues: CASSPRTGGIETQYF. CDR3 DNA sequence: TGTGCCAGCAGCCCGAGGACAGGGGGTATCGAGACCCAGTACTTC.

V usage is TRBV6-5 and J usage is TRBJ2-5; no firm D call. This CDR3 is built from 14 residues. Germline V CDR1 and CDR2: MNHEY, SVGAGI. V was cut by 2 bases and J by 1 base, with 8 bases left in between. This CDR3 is CASSYGRLQETQYF. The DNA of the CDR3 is TGTGCCAGCAGTTACGGTCGACTCCAAGAGACCCAGTACTTC.

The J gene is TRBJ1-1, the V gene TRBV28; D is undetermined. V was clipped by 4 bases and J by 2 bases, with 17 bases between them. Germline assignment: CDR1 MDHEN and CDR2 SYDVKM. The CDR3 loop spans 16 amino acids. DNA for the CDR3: TGTGCCAGCAGTTCTCGGCCGACAACATCTAACACTGAAGCTTTCTTT. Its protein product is CASSSRPTTSNTEAFF.

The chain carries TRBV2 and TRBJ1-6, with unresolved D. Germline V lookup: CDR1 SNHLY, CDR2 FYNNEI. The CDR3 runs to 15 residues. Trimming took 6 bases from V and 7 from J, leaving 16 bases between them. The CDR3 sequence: CASRVDGLGNSPLHF. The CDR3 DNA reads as TGTGCCAGCAGGGTTGACGGCTTGGGGAATTCACCCCTCCACTTT.

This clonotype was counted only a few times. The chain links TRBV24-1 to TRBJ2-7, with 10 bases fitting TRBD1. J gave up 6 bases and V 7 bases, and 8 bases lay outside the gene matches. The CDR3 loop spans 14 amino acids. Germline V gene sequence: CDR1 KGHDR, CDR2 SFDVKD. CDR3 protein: CATSPTGGESEQYF. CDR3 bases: TGTGCCACCAGCCCGACAGGGGGCGAAAGCGAGCAGTACTTC.

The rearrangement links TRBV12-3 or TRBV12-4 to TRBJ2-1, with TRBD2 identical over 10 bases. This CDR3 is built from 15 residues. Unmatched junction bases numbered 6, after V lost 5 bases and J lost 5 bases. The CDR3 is CASSLLAGVDNEQFF. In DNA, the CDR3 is TGTGCCAGCAGTCTCCTAGCGGGGGTAGACAATGAGCAGTTCTTC.

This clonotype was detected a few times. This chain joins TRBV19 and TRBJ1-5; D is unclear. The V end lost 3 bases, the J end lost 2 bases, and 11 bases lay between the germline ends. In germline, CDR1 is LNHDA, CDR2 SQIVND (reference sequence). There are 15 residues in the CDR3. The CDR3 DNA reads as TGTGCCAGTAGTATGTCCGCGTGGGGCAATCAGCCCCAGCATTTT. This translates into CASSMSAWGNQPQHF.

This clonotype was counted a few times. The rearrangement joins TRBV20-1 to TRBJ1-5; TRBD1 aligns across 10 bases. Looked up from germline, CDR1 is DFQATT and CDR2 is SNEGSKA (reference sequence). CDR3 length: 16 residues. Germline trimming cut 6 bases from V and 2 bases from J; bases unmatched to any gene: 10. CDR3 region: CSAYPGDRGGNQPQHF. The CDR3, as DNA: TGCAGTGCGTATCCGGGGGACAGGGGCGGCAATCAGCCCCAGCATTTT.

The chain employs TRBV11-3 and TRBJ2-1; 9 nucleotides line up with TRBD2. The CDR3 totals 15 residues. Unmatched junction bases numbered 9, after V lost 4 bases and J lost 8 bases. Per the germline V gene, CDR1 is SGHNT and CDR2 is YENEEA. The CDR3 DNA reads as TGTGCCAGCAGCTATCGCCCGGGACTAGCCGATGAGCAGTTCTTC. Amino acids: CASSYRPGLADEQFF.

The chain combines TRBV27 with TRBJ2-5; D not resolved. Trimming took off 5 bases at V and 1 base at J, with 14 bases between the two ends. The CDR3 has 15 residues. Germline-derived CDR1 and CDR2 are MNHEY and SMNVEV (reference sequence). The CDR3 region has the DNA TGTGCCAGCAGTCTCTCGGGTCTTCCCCAAGAGACCCAGTACTTC. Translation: CASSLSGLPQETQYF.

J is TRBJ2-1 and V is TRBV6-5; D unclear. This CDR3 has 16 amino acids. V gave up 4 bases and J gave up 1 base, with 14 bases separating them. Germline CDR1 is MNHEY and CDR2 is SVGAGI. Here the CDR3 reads CASSFMRTKSYNEQFF. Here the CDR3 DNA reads TGTGCCAGCAGTTTTATGCGGACGAAGTCCTACAATGAGCAGTTCTTC.

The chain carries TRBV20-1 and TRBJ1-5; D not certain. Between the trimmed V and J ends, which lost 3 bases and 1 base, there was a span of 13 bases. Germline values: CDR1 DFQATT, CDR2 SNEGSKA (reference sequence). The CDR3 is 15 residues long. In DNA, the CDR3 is TGCAGTGCTAGCGGCGGGATTTTGAGCAATCAGCCCCAGCATTTT. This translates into CSASGGILSNQPQHF.

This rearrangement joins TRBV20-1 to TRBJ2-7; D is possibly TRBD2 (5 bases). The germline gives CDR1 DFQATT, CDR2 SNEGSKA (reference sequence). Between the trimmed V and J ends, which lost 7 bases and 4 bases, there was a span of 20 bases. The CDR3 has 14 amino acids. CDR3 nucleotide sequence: TGCAGTGTCCCGTTACGTGGGAGTTCTTACGAGCAGTACTTC. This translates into CSVPLRGSSYEQYF.

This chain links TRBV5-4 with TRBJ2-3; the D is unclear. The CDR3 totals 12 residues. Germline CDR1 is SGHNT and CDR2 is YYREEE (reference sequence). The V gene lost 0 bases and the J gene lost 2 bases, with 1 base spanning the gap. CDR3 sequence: CASSLDTDTQYF. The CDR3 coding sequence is TGTGCCAGCAGCTTGGACACAGATACGCAGTATTTT.

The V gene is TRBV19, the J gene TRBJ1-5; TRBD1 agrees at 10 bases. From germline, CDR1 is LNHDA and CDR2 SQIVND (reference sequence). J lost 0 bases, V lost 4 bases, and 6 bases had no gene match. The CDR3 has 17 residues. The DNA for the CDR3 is TGTGCCAGTAGTACCCGGACAGGGGGTTATAGCAATCAGCCCCAGCATTTT. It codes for CASSTRTGGYSNQPQHF.

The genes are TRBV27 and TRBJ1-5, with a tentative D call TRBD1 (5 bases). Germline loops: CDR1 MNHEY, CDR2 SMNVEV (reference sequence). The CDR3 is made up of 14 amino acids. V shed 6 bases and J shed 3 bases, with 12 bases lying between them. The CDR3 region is CASSRWGPNQPQHF. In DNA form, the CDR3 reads TGTGCCAGCAGCCGATGGGGCCCCAATCAGCCCCAGCATTTT.

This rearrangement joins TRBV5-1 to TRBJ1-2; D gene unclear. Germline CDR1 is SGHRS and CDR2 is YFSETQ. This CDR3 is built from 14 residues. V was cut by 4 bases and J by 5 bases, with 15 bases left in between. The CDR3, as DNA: TGCGCCAGCAGCCCAAACCCGGGCCCATATGGCTACACCTTC. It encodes CASSPNPGPYGYTF.